This TCR beta chain was observed in a study of response to subunit inactivated influenza vaccine. V shed 1 base and J 0 bases; nucleotides not matched to a gene: 11. Germline CDR1 and CDR2: LGHNA and YSLEER. The CDR3 has 18 residues. MiXCR was run by TCRdb on the RT-PCR reads, yielding one entry per CDR3 protein. The sample lists 530,000 or so distinct CDR3 sequences; about 25% were seen once. Sequencing was performed on CD4+ T cells sorted from PBMCs, taken roughly 5 days after vaccination. The rearrangement joins TRBV4-3 to TRBJ1-2; TRBD1 matches at 7 bases. The receptor comes from a man aged 45-65 years who received an inactivated influenza vaccine. As DNA, the CDR3 is TGCGCCAGCAGCCAAGGACAGGGTGGGTTCTTGGCTAACTATGGCTACACCTTC. Its protein product is CASSQGQGGFLANYGYTF.